Shown below are 13 T cell receptor beta chains from a single sample sequenced in a study of cytomegalovirus exposure and HLA in healthy donors. PCR involved 60 Vbeta and 13 Jbeta primers. Produced via immunoSEQ multiplex PCR; TCRdb's table is partial and in-frame only. In the table there are 150,000 to 200,000 clones, over 80% of which are singletons. Material for sequencing was PBMCs. The receptors shown here come from a middle-aged man in good health and CMV-seropositive.

The chain links TRBV14 to TRBJ1-2; 7 nucleotides match TRBD1. The J segment lost 5 bases and the V segment lost 5 bases, leaving 2 bases of the junction unmatched. CDR1 SGHDN and CDR2 FVKESK come from the germline V gene. There are 12 residues in the CDR3. CDR3: CASSTQGYGYTF. The CDR3 nucleotides read TGTGCCAGCAGCACACAGGGGTATGGCTACACCTTC.

On this clone: At one end the junction does not follow the germline gene, possibly because of a read error. CDR3 bases: TGTGCCATCAGTGAGTCGGCTAGCGGAGCCCCCCCTGAGCACTTC. Amino acids: CAISESASGAPPEHF. The chain links TRBV10-3 to TRBJ2-4, with 7 bases matching TRBD2. The CDR3 totals 15 residues. Germline V CDR1 and CDR2: ENHRY, SYGVKD.

In this sample, this clone turned up a few times. This chain uses TRBV2 with TRBJ1-1; 8 bases line up with TRBD1. V lost 9 bases to trimming and J lost 5 bases; unmatched junction nucleotides: 5. The germline V gene encodes CDR1 SNHLY and CDR2 FYNNEI. This CDR3 comprises 12 residues. The CDR3 coding sequence is TGTGCCAGACTGCGACAGGGGACTGAAGCTTTCTTT. Its protein is CARLRQGTEAFF. The complete variable domain, with remaining parts taken from reference TRBV2 and TRBJ1-1, reads EPEVTQTPSHQVTQMGQEVILRCVPISNHLYFYWYRQILGQKVEFLVSFYNNEISEKSEIFDDQFSVERPDGSNFTLKIRSTKLEDSAMYFCARLRQGTEAFFGQGTRLTVV.

This clone was observed a single time. This chain connects TRBV7-2 to TRBJ2-7; 7 bases agree with TRBD1. The CDR3 sequence is 13 residues long. Germline loops: CDR1 SGHTA, CDR2 FQGNSA. Trimming removed 5 bases from V and 3 bases from J; junction bases left unmatched: 4. For the CDR3, the DNA is TGTGCCAGCAGCGCCGGGACAGTCTACGAGCAGTACTTC. Translated, it gives CASSAGTVYEQYF.

This chain joins TRBV4-1 and TRBJ1-1, with a tentative D call TRBD1 (5 bases). This CDR3 is 16 amino acids long. Germline CDR1 is MGHRA and CDR2 is YSYEKL. Trimming took off 4 bases at V and 4 bases at J, with 19 bases between the two ends. The CDR3 here is CASSPLGGLGTTEAFF. In DNA form, the CDR3 reads TGCGCCAGCAGCCCCCTGGGGGGGTTAGGGACCACTGAAGCTTTCTTT.

The chain recombines TRBV19 with TRBJ1-2; TRBD1 is a possible D gene (5 bases). The germline CDR1 and CDR2 sequences are LNHDA and SQIVND (reference sequence). V shed 3 bases and J shed 7 bases, with 12 bases lying between them. The CDR3 runs to 13 residues. CDR3 amino acids: CASSMGQGRGYTF. CDR3 coding DNA: TGTGCCAGTAGTATGGGGCAGGGTCGTGGCTACACCTTC.

CDR3 amino acids: CAWNYGTSGIAGELFF. CDR3 coding DNA: TGTGCCTGGAACTATGGGACTAGCGGGATAGCCGGGGAGCTGTTTTTT. V gene TRBV30 combines with J gene TRBJ2-2; 13 nucleotides match TRBD2. J lost 6 bases, V lost 4 bases, and 8 bases had no gene match. CDR1 and CDR2 from the germline V gene are GTSNPN and SVGIG (reference sequence). The CDR3 runs to 16 residues.

The rearrangement links TRBV4-2 to TRBJ2-3; TRBD2 matches 15 bases. Trimming removed 0 bases from V and 0 bases from J; junction bases left unmatched: 7. CDR1 is LGHNA and CDR2 is YNFKEQ in the germline V gene. This CDR3 has 20 amino acids. This chain's CDR3 is CASSQDLGLAGGSSTDTQYF. The DNA of the CDR3 is TGTGCCAGCAGCCAAGATCTTGGACTAGCGGGGGGGAGTAGCACAGATACGCAGTATTTT.

This clone was recorded a few times. The chain is built from TRBV7-6 and TRBJ2-1; D is possibly TRBD2 (6 bases). Trimming pared 5 bases from V and 9 bases from J, leaving 14 bases between. CDR3 length: 13 residues. CDR1 and CDR2 (germline): SGHVS, FNYEAQ. The CDR3 loop reads CASSIGGSSEQFF. The CDR3 DNA is TGTGCCAGCAGCATCGGGGGATCTAGTGAGCAGTTCTTC.

The chain combines TRBV7-9 with TRBJ2-1; 9 bases line up with TRBD2. V gave up 5 bases and J gave up 1 base; unmatched junction bases: 9. Germline V gene data show CDR1 as SEHNR and CDR2 as FQNEAQ (reference sequence). This CDR3 spans 17 amino acids. The CDR3 here is CASSDYQAGGSYNEQFF. The CDR3 DNA is TGTGCCAGCAGCGATTACCAAGCGGGAGGATCCTACAATGAGCAGTTCTTC. Full variable domain (outside the CDR3, taken from reference TRBV7-9 and TRBJ2-1): DTGVSQNPRHKITKRGQNVTFRCDPISEHNRLYWYRQTLGQGPEFLTYFQNEAQLEKSRLLSDRFSAERPKGSFSTLEIQRTEQGDSAMYLCASSDYQAGGSYNEQFFGPGTRLTVL.

This sequence joins TRBV11-2 and TRBJ1-2; D is unresolved. From germline, CDR1 is SGHAT and CDR2 FQNNGV. V lost 1 base, J lost 5 bases, and 14 bases lay in between. This CDR3 spans 15 amino acids. CDR3 bases: TGTGCCAGCAGCTTAGGGTCTGGTTCGGAGTATGGCTACACCTTC. It encodes CASSLGSGSEYGYTF.

In DNA, the CDR3 is TGTGCCAGCAGTCCTGGTCCACGCGACACTGAAGCTTTCTTT. Its protein product is CASSPGPRDTEAFF. The chain joins TRBV5-5 to TRBJ1-1; no definite D call. There are 14 residues in the CDR3. CDR1 SGHKS and CDR2 YYEKEE come from the germline V gene (reference sequence). V lost 5 bases and J lost 3, with 14 bases in between.

The chain carries TRBV6-6 and TRBJ1-4; TRBD1 is a possible D gene (5 bases). The germline V gene encodes CDR1 MNHNY and CDR2 SVGAGI (reference sequence). With 2 bases removed from V and 4 bases from J, the gap between germline ends came to 14 bases. The CDR3 has 16 residues. CDR3 loop: CASSYPGWGGNEKLFF. CDR3 nucleotides: TGTGCCAGCAGTTACCCCGGATGGGGCGGTAATGAAAAACTGTTTTTT.